This TCR beta chain stems from a study of vaccination and CD4 T cells after COVID-19. The wider study: The cells were exposed to overlapping spike peptides originating from SARS-CoV-2, HCoV-NL63, HCoV-OC43 and HCoV-229E for stimulation.

About this clonotype itself: Antigen specificity is unknown.

Indicated treatment: roughly nine-day PBMC culture with coronavirus spike peptide pools or control peptides (ViraFEST assay). Peptide-pool expansion of antigen-specific T cells preceded TCR sequencing in ViraFEST. Sequenced with the Oncomine TCR Beta short-read assay was DNA taken from cultured CD4+ T cells. MiXCR, applied by TCRdb to the PCR reads, yields one record per CDR3 protein. The sample shows about 20,000 distinct CDR3 sequences, roughly three fifths of them seen only once. Germline V gene data show CDR1 as LNHDA and CDR2 as SQIVND (reference sequence). The CDR3 contains 15 residues. Deletions cut 5 bases from V and 6 bases from J, with 19 bases between.

The sequence came from a human donor who had recovered from COVID-19. The sample here was CD4+ T cells from blood, cultured in vitro, taken after SARS-CoV-2 vaccination. This chain joins TRBV19 and TRBJ1-1, with D tentatively TRBD1 (6 bases). The CDR3 loop is CASSEGRGGNAEAFF. The CDR3 DNA follows: TGTGCCAGTAGTGAGGGTAGAGGGGGTAACGCTGAAGCTTTCTTT.